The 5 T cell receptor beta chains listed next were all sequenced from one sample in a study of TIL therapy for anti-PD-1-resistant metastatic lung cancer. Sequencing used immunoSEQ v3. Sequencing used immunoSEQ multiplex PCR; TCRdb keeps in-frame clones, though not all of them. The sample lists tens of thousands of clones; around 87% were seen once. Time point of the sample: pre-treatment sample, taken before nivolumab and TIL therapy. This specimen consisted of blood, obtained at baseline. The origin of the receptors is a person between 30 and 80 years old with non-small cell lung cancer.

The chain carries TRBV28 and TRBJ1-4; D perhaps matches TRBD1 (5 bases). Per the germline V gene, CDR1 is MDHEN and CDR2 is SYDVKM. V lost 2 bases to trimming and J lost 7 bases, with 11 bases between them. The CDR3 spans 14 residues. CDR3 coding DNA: TGTGCCAGCAGTTTAACGGGGACGGGTGAAAAACTGTTTTTT. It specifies CASSLTGTGEKLFF.

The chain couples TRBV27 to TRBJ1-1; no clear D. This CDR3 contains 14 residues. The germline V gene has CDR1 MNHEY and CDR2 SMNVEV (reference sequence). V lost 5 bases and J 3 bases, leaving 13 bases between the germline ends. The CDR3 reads CASSPGIFYTEAFF. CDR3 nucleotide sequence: TGTGCCAGCAGTCCTGGGATTTTTTACACTGAAGCTTTCTTT.

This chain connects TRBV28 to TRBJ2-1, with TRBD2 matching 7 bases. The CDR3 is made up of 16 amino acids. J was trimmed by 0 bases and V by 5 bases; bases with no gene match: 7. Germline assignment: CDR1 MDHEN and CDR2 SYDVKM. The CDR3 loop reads CASSPPGLSSYNEQFF. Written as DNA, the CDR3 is TGTGCCAGCAGTCCGCCGGGACTAAGCTCCTACAATGAGCAGTTCTTC.

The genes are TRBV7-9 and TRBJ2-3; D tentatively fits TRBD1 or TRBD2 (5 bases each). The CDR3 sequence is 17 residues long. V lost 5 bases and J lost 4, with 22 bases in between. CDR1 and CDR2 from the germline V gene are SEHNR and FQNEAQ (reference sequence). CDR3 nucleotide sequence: TGTGCCAGCAGCCCGGCAGGGTGGGACGGCAATCCAGATACGCAGTATTTT. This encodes CASSPAGWDGNPDTQYF.

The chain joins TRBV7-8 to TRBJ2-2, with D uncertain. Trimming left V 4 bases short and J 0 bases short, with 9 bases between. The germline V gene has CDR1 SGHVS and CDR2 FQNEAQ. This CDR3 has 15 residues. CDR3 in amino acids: CASSSGPANTGELFF. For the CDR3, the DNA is TGTGCCAGCAGCTCAGGACCTGCGAACACCGGGGAGCTGTTTTTT.